The 6 T cell receptor beta chains below all came from one sample that was sequenced in a study of molecular identifiers for immune sequencing clone quantification. Each CDR3 protein gets one entry after TCRdb re-called the PCR reads with MiXCR. The profile covers approximately 100,000 distinct CDR3 sequences, with 36% appearing a single time and around 4.2% taken by the ten largest. The sequencing sample was made of naive CD8+ T cells from blood, with Jurkat cell RNA spiked in. Regarding subset: FACS-sorted CD8+CD4-CCR7+CD45RA+ naive T cells. These receptors came from a human donor in good health. Some libraries in this study had Jurkat cell RNA spiked in.

At least ten counts were recorded for this clonotype. The chain uses TRBV28 and TRBJ2-7; 13 bases map to TRBD2. The length of the CDR3 is 15 residues. With V trimmed by 6 bases and J by 6 bases, 8 bases remained unmatched. The germline V gene has CDR1 MDHEN and CDR2 SYDVKM. The CDR3 is CASSPPGLAGSEQYF. The DNA for the CDR3 is TGTGCCAGCAGCCCCCCGGGACTAGCGGGGTCCGAGCAGTACTTC.

As regards this clonotype: A single base separates this from a much larger clone, so it may be a read error. The chain is built from TRBV9 and TRBJ1-3; the D is unclear. The CDR3 sequence is 15 residues long. The germline V gene encodes CDR1 SGDLS and CDR2 YYNGEE. The CDR3 here is CAGSVESASGNTIYF. CDR3 sequence (DNA): TGTGCCGGCAGCGTAGAATCGGCCTCTGGAAACACCATATATTTT.

As to this clonotype: Since the CDR3 does not end with the conserved phenylalanine or tryptophan, this likely comes from a read error. The V and J genes are TRBV2 and TRBJ2-7, with a possible D match to TRBD2 (5 bases). Germline-derived CDR1 and CDR2 are SNHLY and FYNNEI. The V end was cut by 5 bases, the J end by 7 bases, with 18 bases between. This CDR3 has 14 residues. CDR3 coding DNA: TGTGCCAGCAGTTCGGGGTTTGTTGGGCGGGAGCAGTACTAC. This sequence encodes CASSSGFVGREQYY.

This clonotype was seen ten or more times. The gene calls are TRBV20-1 and TRBJ2-5; D is perhaps TRBD1 (6 bases). In germline, CDR1 is DFQATT, CDR2 SNEGSKA (reference sequence). There are 14 residues in the CDR3. Between the trimmed V and J ends, which lost 5 bases and 1 base, there was a span of 14 bases. The CDR3 reads CSAGTGTLQETQYF. Written as DNA, the CDR3 is TGCAGTGCTGGCACCGGGACACTCCAAGAGACCCAGTACTTC.

About this clonotype: A read error may be the cause here, since a much bigger clone is one base away. The chain joins TRBV6-2 or TRBV6-3 to TRBJ2-4, with D possibly being TRBD2 (6 bases). This CDR3 is 14 amino acids long. Germline lookup yields CDR1 MNHEY and CDR2 SVGEGT. The germline V and J ends were trimmed by 8 bases and 9 bases, with 20 bases remaining between them. CDR3 in amino acids: CASGGMLEESIQYF. The CDR3 nucleotides are TGTGCCAGCGGGGGGATGCTAGAGGAAAGCATTCAGTACTTC.

This clonotype was picked up many times. This chain uses TRBV12-3 or TRBV12-4 with TRBJ2-1; D may be TRBD1 (6 bases). CDR3 size: 13 residues. V lost 4 bases and J lost 8, with 12 bases in between. The CDR3 DNA reads as TGTGCCAGCAGTTGGGGGCAGGGCTATGAGCAGTTCTTC. Translating gives CASSWGQGYEQFF.